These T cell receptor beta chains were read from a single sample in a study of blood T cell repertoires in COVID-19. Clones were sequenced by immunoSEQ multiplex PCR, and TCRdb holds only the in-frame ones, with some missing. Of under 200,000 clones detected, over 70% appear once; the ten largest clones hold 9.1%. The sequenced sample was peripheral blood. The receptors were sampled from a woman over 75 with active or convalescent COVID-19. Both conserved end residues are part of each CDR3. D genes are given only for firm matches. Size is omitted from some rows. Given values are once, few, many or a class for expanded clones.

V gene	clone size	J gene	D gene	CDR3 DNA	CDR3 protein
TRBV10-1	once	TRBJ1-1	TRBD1	TGCGCCAGCAGTGCATCAGGGGGCGGCACTGAAGCTTTCTTT	CASSASGGGTEAFF
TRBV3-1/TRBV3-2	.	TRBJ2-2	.	TGTGCCAGCAGCCAAGGAGCTCCCGGGGTTAAGGGGGAGCTGTTTTTT	CASSQGAPGVKGELFF
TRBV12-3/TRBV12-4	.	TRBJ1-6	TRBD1	TGTGCCAGCAGTTTCGAGGGGGCTGGGGCCCTCCACTTT	CASSFEGAGALHF
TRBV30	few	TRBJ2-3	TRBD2	TGTGCCTGGAGCGACGTCCCGGGACTAGCGGGGGGACTAACAGATACGCAGTATTTT	CAWSDVPGLAGGLTDTQYF
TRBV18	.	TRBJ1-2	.	TGTGCCAGCTCACCAACGACAGCTAACTATGGCTACACCTTC	CASSPTTANYGYTF
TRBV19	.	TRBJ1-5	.	TGTGCCAGTAGTCCCCACAGGGCCCCGGGGCCCCAGCATTTT	CASSPHRAPGPQHF
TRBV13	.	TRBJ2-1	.	TGTGCCAGCAGCCCCCTTTATGGGCAGGGGAACAATGAGCAGTTCTTC	CASSPLYGQGNNEQFF
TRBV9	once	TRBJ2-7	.	TGTGCCAGCAGCTCGAGGGACTCCTACGAGCAGTACTTC	CASSSRDSYEQYF
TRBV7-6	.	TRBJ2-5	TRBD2	TGTGCCAGCAGCCAAAACCTTCGCGGGGGGCAGGAGACCCAGTACTTC	CASSQNLRGGQETQYF
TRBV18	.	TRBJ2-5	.	TGTGCCAGCTCACTGACTGCCCGCACTGAGACCCAGTACTTC	CASSLTARTETQYF
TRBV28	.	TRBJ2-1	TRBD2	TGTGCCAGCGGGGGGGGACTTTACAATGAGCAGTTCTTC	CASGGGLYNEQFF
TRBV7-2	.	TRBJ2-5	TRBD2	TGTGCCAGCAGCCTCAGCGGGGGATGGGAGACCCAGTACTTC	CASSLSGGWETQYF
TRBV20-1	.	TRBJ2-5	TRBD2	TGCAGTGCTCCGGGGGGGGAGACCCAGTACTTC	CSAPGGETQYF
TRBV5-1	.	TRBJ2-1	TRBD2	TGCGCCAGCAGCTTGGCGCCGGGGGGTTACAATGAGCAGTTCTTC	CASSLAPGGYNEQFF
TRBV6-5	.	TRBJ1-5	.	TGTGCCAGCAGTTGGGGGCGGGATCAGCCCCAGCATTTT	CASSWGRDQPQHF
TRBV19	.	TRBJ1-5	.	TGTGCCAGTAGTACCCCGCCCGGGACATCTAGCAATCAGCCCCAGCATTTT	CASSTPPGTSSNQPQHF
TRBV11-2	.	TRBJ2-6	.	TGTGCCAGCAGCCCCTTTTCTTCCGCTGGGGCCAACGTCCTGACTTTC	CASSPFSSAGANVLTF
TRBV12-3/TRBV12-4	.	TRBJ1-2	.	TGTGCCAGCAGCCTAACCCCTAACTATGGCTACACCTTC	CASSLTPNYGYTF
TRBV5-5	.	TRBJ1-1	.	TGTGCCAGCAGCTTGGGGCGGGGGAACACTGAAGCTTTCTTT	CASSLGRGNTEAFF
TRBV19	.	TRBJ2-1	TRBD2	TGTGCCAGTAGTATAGGACTAGCGGGGGGGAATGAGCAGTTCTTC	CASSIGLAGGNEQFF
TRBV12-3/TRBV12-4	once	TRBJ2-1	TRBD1	TGTGCCAGCAGTTTTGGGGGACAGAAGCAGTTCTTC	CASSFGGQKQFF
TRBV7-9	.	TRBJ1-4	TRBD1	TGTGCCAGCAGCCTCGACAGGGGGCCTGAAAAACTGTTTTTT	CASSLDRGPEKLFF
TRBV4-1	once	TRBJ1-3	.	TGCGCCAGCAGCATTAAGGGGGGGTCTAACAATCGGGTCTCTGGAAACACCATATATTTT	CASSIKGGSNNRVSGNTIYF
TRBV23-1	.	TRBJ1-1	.	TGCGCCAGCACTCGCCCTGGGAAACAGGGCCCCGCTGACACTGAAGCTTTCTTT	CASTRPGKQGPADTEAFF
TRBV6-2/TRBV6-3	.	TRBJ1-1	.	TGTGCCAGCAGTACCGTTTGGGCAGGAATGAACACTGAAGCTTTCTTT	CASSTVWAGMNTEAFF